This T cell receptor beta chain was captured by sequencing in a study of blood T cells in healthy people across ages. The length of the CDR3 is 15 residues. CDR1 SGHTA and CDR2 FQGNSA come from the germline V gene. V dropped 5 bases and J dropped 6 bases, with 14 bases sitting between them. This clonotype was detected only a few times. It was with a sample-barcoded 5' primer and a J-beta primer mix that a second PCR of about 6 to 12 cycles was run. Using its own MiXCR run on the 5' RACE reads, TCRdb lists one record per CDR3 protein. The sample comprises some 1.6 million distinct CDR3 sequences, about 31% of which are singletons, and roughly 12% rests with the top ten. Russia was home to the donors, healthy Caucasian individuals aged roughly 6 to 95.

Sequences were obtained from blood. The gene calls are TRBV7-2 and TRBJ1-6; no firm D call. The sequence was collected from a young woman in good health. CDR3 in DNA: TGTGCCAGCAGCCCCGAGAGTAATCCTAATTCACCCCTCCACTTT. Protein: CASSPESNPNSPLHF.